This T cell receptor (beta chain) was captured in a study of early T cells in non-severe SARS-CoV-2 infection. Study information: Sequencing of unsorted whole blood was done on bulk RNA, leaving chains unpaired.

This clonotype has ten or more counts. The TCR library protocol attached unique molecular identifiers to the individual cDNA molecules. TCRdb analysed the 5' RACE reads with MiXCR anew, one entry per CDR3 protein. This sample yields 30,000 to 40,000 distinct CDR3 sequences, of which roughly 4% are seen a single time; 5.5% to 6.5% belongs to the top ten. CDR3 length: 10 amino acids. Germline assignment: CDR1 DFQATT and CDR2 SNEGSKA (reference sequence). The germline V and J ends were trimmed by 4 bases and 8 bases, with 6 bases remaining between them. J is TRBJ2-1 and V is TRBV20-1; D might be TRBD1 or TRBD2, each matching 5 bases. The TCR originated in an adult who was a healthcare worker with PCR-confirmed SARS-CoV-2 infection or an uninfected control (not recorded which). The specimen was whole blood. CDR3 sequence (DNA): TGCAGTGCTATGGGGGATGAGCAGTTCTTC. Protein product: CSAMGDEQFF.